One sample yielded the 28 T cell receptor beta chains listed below, sequenced in a study of blood T cell repertoires in COVID-19. Clones were read by immunoSEQ multiplex PCR, and TCRdb kept only the in-frame ones, dropping some. This sample has approximately 190,000 clones, with 75% to 85% found just once. Source material: peripheral blood. The receptors here all came from a man aged 60 to 75 with acute or convalescent COVID-19.

This clone is a singleton in its sample. The chain carries TRBV5-1 and TRBJ2-1, with D unresolved. The CDR3 contains 16 residues. V lost 0 bases and J lost 12, with 22 bases in between. Germline V gene lookup returns CDR1 SGHRS and CDR2 YFSETQ. In DNA form, the CDR3 reads TGCGCCAGCAGCTTGGCCTACTTAATGGCGGAGCCTCGGCAGTTCTTC. It translates to CASSLAYLMAEPRQFF.

The chain carries TRBV6-5 and TRBJ1-1; TRBD1 is a possible D gene (5 bases). The CDR3 consists of 13 residues. Looked up from germline, CDR1 is MNHEY and CDR2 is SVGAGI. Trimming cost V 5 bases and J 4 bases, with 11 bases left between them. This chain's CDR3 is CASSRLGATEAFF. The CDR3, as DNA: TGTGCCAGCAGTCGGCTTGGGGCCACTGAAGCTTTCTTT.

The CDR3: CASKARGLAGAGNTQYF. CDR3 sequence (DNA): TGTGCCAGCAAGGCCCGGGGACTAGCGGGAGCTGGGAATACGCAGTATTTT. This chain joins TRBV27 and TRBJ2-3; 14 positions agree with TRBD2. There are 17 residues in the CDR3. CDR1 is MNHEY and CDR2 is SMNVEV in the germline V gene (reference sequence). Trimming took 7 bases from V and 7 from J; bases not matched to a gene: 13.

J is TRBJ1-5 and V is TRBV19, with TRBD1 matching over 11 bases. The junction had 7 bases not matched to a gene; V was cut back by 5 bases and J by 7 bases. Germline values: CDR1 LNHDA, CDR2 SQIVND (reference sequence). This CDR3 is built from 15 residues. The chain's CDR3 is CASSPWTGGRQPQHF. The CDR3 bases are TGTGCCAGTAGTCCCTGGACAGGGGGCAGGCAGCCCCAGCATTTT.

This chain connects TRBV3-1 (or the pseudogene TRBV3-2) to TRBJ2-6; D unresolved. Trimming removed 0 bases at V and 0 bases at J, with 6 bases between. The CDR3 sequence is 16 residues long. Per germline, CDR1 LGHDT and CDR2 YNNKEL (reference sequence). CDR3 residues: CASSQEAFSGANVLTF. The CDR3, as DNA: TGTGCCAGCAGCCAAGAGGCTTTCTCTGGGGCCAACGTCCTGACTTTC.

This chain uses TRBV7-3 with TRBJ1-1, with a weak D call TRBD1 (5 bases). V shed 5 bases and J shed 0 bases, with 7 bases lying between them. The V gene's germline CDR1 is SGHTA and CDR2 FQGTGA. The CDR3 extends over 13 amino acids. CDR3 DNA sequence: TGTGCCAGCAGCCGACAGATGAACACTGAAGCTTTCTTT. It translates to CASSRQMNTEAFF.

This chain connects TRBV28 to TRBJ1-2; no clear D gene. Trimming stripped 4 bases from V and 4 bases from J, with 25 bases between. This CDR3 has 18 residues. Germline V CDR1 and CDR2: MDHEN, SYDVKM. The CDR3 DNA reads as TGTGCCAGCAGTTCCACCTCTTTAAGCCCAACTGAGGCCTATGGCTACACCTTC. Amino acid sequence: CASSSTSLSPTEAYGYTF.

V usage is TRBV28 and J usage is TRBJ1-4; 8 bases align to TRBD1. This CDR3 is 14 amino acids long. Trimming at V came to 6 bases and at J to 7 bases, leaving 7 bases not matched to a gene. Germline lookup yields CDR1 MDHEN and CDR2 SYDVKM. As DNA, the CDR3 is TGTGCCAGCAGCCCGGGACAGGCTTTTGAAAAACTGTTTTTT. It is translated as CASSPGQAFEKLFF.

As DNA, the CDR3 is TGTGCCAGCAGTTTAGGGACAGTCTATGGCTACACCTTC. Protein: CASSLGTVYGYTF. This chain connects TRBV12-3 or TRBV12-4 to TRBJ1-2, with D tentatively TRBD1 (6 bases). There are 13 residues in the CDR3. Trimming took 1 base from V and 4 from J, leaving 7 bases between them.

The CDR3 region is CASSDSGDTQYF. The CDR3 DNA reads TGCGCCAGCAGTGATAGTGGTGATACGCAGTATTTT. This chain uses TRBV10-1 with TRBJ2-3, with D hard to call. The CDR3 spans 12 residues. Germline values: CDR1 WNHNN, CDR2 SYGVQD (reference sequence). Trimming took off 3 bases at V and 6 bases at J, with 7 bases between the two ends.

The chain employs TRBV9 and TRBJ2-7, with D possibly being TRBD2 (6 bases). The CDR3 spans 14 residues. Germline assignment: CDR1 SGDLS and CDR2 YYNGEE. The germline V and J ends were trimmed by 0 bases and 6 bases, with 13 bases remaining between them. CDR3 sequence (DNA): TGTGCCAGCAGCGTAGACGGGAGACGGTCCGAGCAGTACTTC. Its translation: CASSVDGRRSEQYF.

The chain uses TRBV11-2 and TRBJ1-2; D is perhaps TRBD1 (5 bases). V was cut by 6 bases and J by 7 bases, with 21 bases left in between. CDR3 length equals 15 residues. The germline CDR1 and CDR2 sequences are SGHAT and FQNNGV. This CDR3 reads CASRSPFRRDGGYTF. For the CDR3, the DNA is TGTGCCAGCAGATCTCCGTTTCGCAGGGATGGTGGCTACACCTTC.

This sequence joins TRBV7-9 and TRBJ2-1; D may be TRBD1 (6 bases). Trimming left V 2 bases short and J 4 bases short, with 12 bases between. CDR3 length equals 15 residues. The germline V gene has CDR1 SEHNR and CDR2 FQNEAQ (reference sequence). CDR3 sequence: CASSLSDREYNEQFF. The DNA for the CDR3 is TGTGCCAGCAGCTTATCGGACAGAGAATACAATGAGCAGTTCTTC.

The chain employs TRBV16 and TRBJ1-5; no firm D call. CDR1 KGHSY and CDR2 FQNENV come from the germline V gene. With 2 bases removed from V and 1 base from J, the gap between germline ends came to 12 bases. The CDR3 sequence is 16 residues long. CDR3 sequence reads: CASSQVARGSNQPQHF. CDR3 sequence (DNA): TGTGCCAGCAGCCAAGTTGCTCGAGGGAGCAATCAGCCCCAGCATTTT. Based on the CDR3 plus reference TRBV16 and TRBJ1-5, the full variable domain is GEEVAQTPKHLVRGEGQKAKLYCAPIKGHSYVFWYQQVLKNEFKFLISFQNENVFDETGMPKERFSAKCLPNSPCSLEIQATKLEDSAVYFCASSQVARGSNQPQHFGDGTRLSIL.

This clone was counted a single time. V gene TRBV5-4 combines with J gene TRBJ1-6, with D possibly matching TRBD1 (5 bases). This CDR3 is 12 amino acids long. CDR1 and CDR2 from the germline V gene are SGHNT and YYREEE (reference sequence). With 0 bases removed from V and 14 bases from J, the gap between germline ends came to 9 bases. CDR3 nucleotide sequence: TGTGCCAGCAGCTTGGAAGGGGTCACCCTCCACTTT. Translated: CASSLEGVTLHF.

This chain connects TRBV7-8 to TRBJ1-2, with no clear D. The germline gives CDR1 SGHVS, CDR2 FQNEAQ. Trimming took 5 bases from V and 3 from J, leaving 10 bases between them. The CDR3 runs 13 residues. This CDR3 reads CASSPRRDYGYTF. CDR3 nucleotides: TGTGCCAGCAGCCCCCGCCGGGACTATGGCTACACCTTC. Together with reference TRBV7-8 and TRBJ1-2, the CDR3 gives the full variable domain: GAGVSQSPRYKVAKRGQDVALRCDPISGHVSLFWYQQALGQGPEFLTYFQNEAQLDKSGLPSDRFFAERPEGSVSTLKIQRTQQEDSAVYLCASSPRRDYGYTFGSGTRLTVV.

This clone has at least ten counts. The rearrangement joins TRBV7-2 to TRBJ1-5, with 8 bases lining up with TRBD1. This CDR3 is built from 14 residues. CDR1 is SGHTA, CDR2 FQGNSA, per germline. Trimming cost V 6 bases and J 7 bases; bases outside gene matches: 8. The CDR3 region is CASSWTGNEQPQHF. For the CDR3, the DNA is TGTGCCAGCAGTTGGACAGGGAATGAGCAGCCCCAGCATTTT.

The genes are TRBV30 and TRBJ2-5, with 7 bases aligning to TRBD2. The CDR3 is made up of 17 amino acids. Germline loops: CDR1 GTSNPN, CDR2 SVGIG (reference sequence). Trimming at V came to 2 bases and at J to 4 bases, leaving 16 bases not matched to a gene. The CDR3 DNA is TGTGCCTGGAGTTTGGGGGTCTCGGCGGGAGTCCGAGAGACCCAGTACTTC. Translating it yields CAWSLGVSAGVRETQYF.

The V call is TRBV12-3 or TRBV12-4, the J call TRBJ1-1; D call uncertain. Trimming took off 2 bases at V and 1 base at J, with 5 bases between the two ends. The CDR3 totals 13 residues. CDR3 loop: CASSLQSNTEAFF. CDR3 sequence (DNA): TGTGCCAGCAGTTTACAGTCGAACACTGAAGCTTTCTTT.

The V call is TRBV6-5, the J call TRBJ1-1; TRBD1 might be the D (6 bases). This CDR3 has 13 residues. V was trimmed by 9 bases and J by 5 bases, leaving 16 bases between them. The germline V gene has CDR1 MNHEY and CDR2 SVGAGI. CDR3 in amino acids: CASEQGPRTEAFF. The CDR3, as DNA: TGTGCCAGTGAACAGGGTCCGAGGACTGAAGCTTTCTTT.

This clone appeared a few times. The CDR3 nucleotides are TGCGCCAGCAGCTTGGGACAGGGGTCCTACAATGAGCAGTTCTTC. This codes for CASSLGQGSYNEQFF. This rearrangement joins TRBV5-1 to TRBJ2-1; TRBD1 matches 8 bases. This CDR3 has 15 amino acids. The J segment lost 1 base and the V segment lost 0 bases, leaving 0 bases of the junction unmatched. Germline-derived CDR1 and CDR2 are SGHRS and YFSETQ.

The rearrangement uses TRBV7-3 and TRBJ2-3; 16 bases fit TRBD2. The CDR3 covers 18 residues. J was trimmed by 0 bases and V by 5 bases; bases with no gene match: 5. Germline V gene data show CDR1 as SGHTA and CDR2 as FQGTGA. CDR3: CASSPGTSGGASTDTQYF. The CDR3 region has the DNA TGTGCCAGCAGCCCCGGGACTAGCGGGGGGGCTAGCACAGATACGCAGTATTTT.

V and J are TRBV9 and TRBJ1-1; tentatively, D is TRBD1 (5 bases). In germline, CDR1 is SGDLS, CDR2 YYNGEE. V lost 0 bases and J lost 0, with 12 bases in between. The CDR3 runs 16 residues. In nucleotides, the CDR3 is TGTGCCAGCAGCGTAGGGACAACAGGAATGAACACTGAAGCTTTCTTT. As protein: CASSVGTTGMNTEAFF.

The V and J genes are TRBV21-1 and TRBJ1-5; the table calls TRBD1, which could not be checked here. TRBV21-1 is a pseudogene segment. The CDR3 spans 18 residues. Here the CDR3 reads CASSKGSPGTGRNQPQHF. The CDR3 bases are TGTGCCAGCAGCAAAGGAAGTCCCGGGACAGGGAGGAATCAGCCCCAGCATTTT.

The V and J genes are TRBV7-9 and TRBJ2-7, with 8 nucleotides matching TRBD2. The CDR3 loop spans 18 amino acids. V dropped 1 base and J dropped 1; count of bases not matched to a gene: 12. Germline loops: CDR1 SEHNR, CDR2 FQNEAQ (reference sequence). CDR3 sequence: CASSLVPLAGPPSYEQYF. In DNA, the CDR3 is TGTGCCAGCAGCTTAGTACCCCTAGCGGGCCCACCTTCCTACGAGCAGTACTTC.

This clone was seen once. The rearrangement uses TRBV4-3 and TRBJ2-7, with 11 bases matching TRBD1. The CDR3 loop spans 19 amino acids. Germline CDR1 LGHNA, CDR2 YSLEER. The ends lost 1 base at V and 4 bases at J; junction bases unmatched: 15. DNA of the CDR3: TGCGCCAGCAGCCAAGTGGGGTTTAAAACAGGACAGGGGGCTTACGAGCAGTACTTC. Translating it yields CASSQVGFKTGQGAYEQYF.

The chain uses TRBV11-2 and TRBJ1-1; D unresolved. The CDR3 spans 14 residues. Germline V CDR1 and CDR2: SGHAT, FQNNGV. V was trimmed by 7 bases and J by 5 bases, leaving 17 bases between them. The CDR3 loop is CASTGLARRTEAFF. The CDR3 bases are TGTGCCAGCACGGGGTTGGCACGTCGGACTGAAGCTTTCTTT.

In DNA, the CDR3 is TGTGCCAGCAGTGACAAGGAGGGAGAGACCCAGTACTTC. Its protein product is CASSDKEGETQYF. The chain recombines TRBV2 with TRBJ2-5; a weak D match, TRBD2 (6 bases). Per germline, CDR1 SNHLY and CDR2 FYNNEI. With 3 bases removed from V and 4 bases from J, the gap between germline ends came to 9 bases. CDR3 size: 13 residues. Drawing the rest from reference TRBV2 and TRBJ2-5, the complete variable domain is EPEVTQTPSHQVTQMGQEVILRCVPISNHLYFYWYRQILGQKVEFLVSFYNNEISEKSEIFDDQFSVERPDGSNFTLKIRSTKLEDSAMYFCASSDKEGETQYFGPGTRLLVL.